These T cell receptor beta chains were read from a single sample in a study of memory CD4+ T cells and cytomegalovirus serostatus. Assay: immunoSEQ multiplex PCR; the TCRdb copy retains only in-frame clones and omits some. Among some 50,000 clones, around 81% were seen once, and the ten largest hold roughly 1.7%. Sequencing used memory CD4+ T cells from blood. These receptors all stem from an adult in good health and CMV-seronegative. Each CDR3 is given with its conserved first and last residue. Fields, in order: J gene, V gene, D gene, clone size, CDR3 DNA, CDR3 protein. The D gene is left open where the match is weak. Some rows mark clone size as missing; the rest say once, few, many or name a class of expanded clone.

>TRBJ1-4|TRBV11-2|TRBD1|NA
TGTGCCAGCAGCTTAGATGCAGGGGGCAGGTCTAATGAAAAACTGTTTTTT
CASSLDAGGRSNEKLFF
>TRBJ2-7|TRBV29-1|NA|NA
TGCAGCGCACGTATCTCCTACGAGCAGTACTTC
CSARISYEQYF
>TRBJ2-7|TRBV7-2|NA|NA
TGTGCCAGCAGCCCTACCAGGACTGGCGAGCAGTACTTC
CASSPTRTGEQYF
>TRBJ2-1|TRBV28|NA|NA
TGTGCCAGCAGGCCGGCGGGAGCCCAGGGGTATGAGCAGTTCTTC
CASRPAGAQGYEQFF
>TRBJ2-1|TRBV9|TRBD2|NA
TGTGCCAGCAGCCCAACCTTAGGGGAGGGGAATCGTGAGCAGTTCTTC
CASSPTLGEGNREQFF
>TRBJ1-5|TRBV19|NA|NA
TGTGCCAGTGGCCAGCCCCAGCATTTT
CASGQPQHF
>TRBJ2-5|TRBV7-2|TRBD2|NA
TGTGCCAGCAGCTTAGAGAGACTAGCGGGGGGGCAAGAGACCCAGTACTTC
CASSLERLAGGQETQYF
>TRBJ2-3|TRBV6-1|NA|NA
TGTGCCAGCAGTGAAGGGGTAGCGCGTGCTAGCACAGATACGCAGTATTTT
CASSEGVARASTDTQYF
>TRBJ2-7|TRBV9|NA|NA
TGTGCCAGCAGCGTAGACCCCCAAAATGGTTACGAGCAGTACTTC
CASSVDPQNGYEQYF
>TRBJ1-2|TRBV9|NA|once
TGTGCCAGCAGCGTAGGTACGCAGATCCATGGCTACACCTTC
CASSVGTQIHGYTF
>TRBJ2-7|TRBV6-5|NA|NA
TGTGCCAGCAGTCGGGACGGGCTCTACGAGCAGTACTTC
CASSRDGLYEQYF
>TRBJ1-2|TRBV5-1|NA|NA
TGCGCCAGCAGCTTGGCGAACCCCCTTAACTATGGCTACACCTTC
CASSLANPLNYGYTF
>TRBJ2-5|TRBV5-4|NA|NA
TGTGCCAGCAGCTTTGGGGGGTCCCAAGAGACCCAGTACTTC
CASSFGGSQETQYF